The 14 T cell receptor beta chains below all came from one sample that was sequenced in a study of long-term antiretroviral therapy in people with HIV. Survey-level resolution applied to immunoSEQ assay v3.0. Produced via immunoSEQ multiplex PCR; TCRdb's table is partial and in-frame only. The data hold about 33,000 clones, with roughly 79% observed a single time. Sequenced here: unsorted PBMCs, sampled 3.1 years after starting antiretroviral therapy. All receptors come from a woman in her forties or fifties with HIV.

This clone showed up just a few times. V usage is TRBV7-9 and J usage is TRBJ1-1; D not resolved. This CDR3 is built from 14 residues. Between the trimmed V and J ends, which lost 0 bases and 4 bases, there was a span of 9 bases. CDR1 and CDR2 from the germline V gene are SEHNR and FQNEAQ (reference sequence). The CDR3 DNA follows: TGTGCCAGCAGCTTAGCGATGGGCGGCACTGAAGCTTTCTTT. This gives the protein CASSLAMGGTEAFF.

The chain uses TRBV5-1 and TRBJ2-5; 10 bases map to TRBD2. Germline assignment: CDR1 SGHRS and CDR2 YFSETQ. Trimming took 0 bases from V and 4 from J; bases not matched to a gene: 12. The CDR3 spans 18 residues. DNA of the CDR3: TGCGCCAGCAGCTTGGCCGCCAGCGGGGGGGCCGAGGGAGAGACCCAGTACTTC. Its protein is CASSLAASGGAEGETQYF.

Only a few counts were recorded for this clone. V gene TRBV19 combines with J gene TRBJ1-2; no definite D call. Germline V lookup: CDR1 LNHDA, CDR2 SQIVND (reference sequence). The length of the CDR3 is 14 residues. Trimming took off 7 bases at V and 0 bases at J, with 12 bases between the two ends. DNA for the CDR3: TGTGCCAGTATTCCGGACGGAGCTAACTATGGCTACACCTTC. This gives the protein CASIPDGANYGYTF.

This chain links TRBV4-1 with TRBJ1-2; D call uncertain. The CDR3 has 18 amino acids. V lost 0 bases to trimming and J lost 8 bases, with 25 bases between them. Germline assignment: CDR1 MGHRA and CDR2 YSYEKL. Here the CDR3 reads CASSQDDSLYKRSWGYTF. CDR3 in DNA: TGCGCCAGCAGCCAAGACGATTCGCTTTATAAGCGATCGTGGGGCTACACCTTC.

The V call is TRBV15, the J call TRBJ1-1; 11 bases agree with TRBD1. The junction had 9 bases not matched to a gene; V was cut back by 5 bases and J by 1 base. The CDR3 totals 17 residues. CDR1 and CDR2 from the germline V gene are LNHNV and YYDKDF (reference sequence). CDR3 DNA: TGTGCCACCAGCGGCCCGGGACAGGGGGACGCGAACACTGAAGCTTTCTTT. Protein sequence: CATSGPGQGDANTEAFF.

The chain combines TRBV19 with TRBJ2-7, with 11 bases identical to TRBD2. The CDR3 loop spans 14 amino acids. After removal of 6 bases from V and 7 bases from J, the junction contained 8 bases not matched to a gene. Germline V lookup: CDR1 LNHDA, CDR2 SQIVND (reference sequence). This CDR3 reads CASSLSGGAGEQYV. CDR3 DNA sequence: TGTGCCAGTAGCCTTAGCGGGGGGGCCGGGGAGCAGTACGTC.

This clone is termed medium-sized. In nucleotides, the CDR3 is TGCGCCAGCAGCTTGGACAGGACTCTCGGGGGCTACACCTTC. It encodes CASSLDRTLGGYTF. This sequence joins TRBV5-1 and TRBJ1-2, with a possible D match to TRBD1 (5 bases). The CDR3 has 14 residues. Per the germline V gene, CDR1 is SGHRS and CDR2 is YFSETQ. Trimming stripped 0 bases from V and 8 bases from J, with 14 bases between. The entire variable domain, with the rest obtained from reference TRBV5-1 and TRBJ1-2, is as follows: KAGVTQTPRYLIKTRGQQVTLSCSPISGHRSVSWYQQTPGQGLQFLFEYFSETQRNKGNFPGRFSGRQFSNSRSEMNVSTLELGDSALYLCASSLDRTLGGYTFGSGTRLTVV.

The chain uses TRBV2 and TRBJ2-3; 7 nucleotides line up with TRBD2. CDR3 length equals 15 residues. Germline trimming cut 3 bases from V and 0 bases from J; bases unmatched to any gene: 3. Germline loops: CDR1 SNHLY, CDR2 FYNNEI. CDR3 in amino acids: CASSDPAGSTDTQYF. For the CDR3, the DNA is TGTGCCAGCAGTGATCCAGCGGGGAGCACAGATACGCAGTATTTT.

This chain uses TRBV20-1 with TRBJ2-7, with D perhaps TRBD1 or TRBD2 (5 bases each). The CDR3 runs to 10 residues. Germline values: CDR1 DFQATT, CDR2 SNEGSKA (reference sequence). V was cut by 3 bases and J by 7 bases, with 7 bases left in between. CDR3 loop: CSARRGEQYF. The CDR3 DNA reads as TGCAGTGCTAGGAGGGGTGAGCAGTACTTC.

The CDR3 DNA reads TGTGCCAGCAGCTTCCGGCGGGGGGCAACCGGGGAGCTGTTTTTT. Amino acids: CASSFRRGATGELFF. V and J are TRBV7-9 and TRBJ2-2, with 8 bases matching TRBD2. The CDR3 runs to 15 residues. Trimming cost V 3 bases and J 5 bases; bases outside gene matches: 5. The V gene's germline CDR1 is SEHNR and CDR2 FQNEAQ (reference sequence).

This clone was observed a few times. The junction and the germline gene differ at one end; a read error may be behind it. CDR3 nucleotide sequence: TGTGCCAGCAGTCCCGAGAGATTACAGTTT. Its translation is CASSPERLQF. The chain uses TRBV2 and TRBJ1-1, with D hard to call. Germline values: CDR1 SNHLY, CDR2 FYNNEI. This CDR3 is built from 10 residues.

The CDR3 DNA reads TGTGCCAGCAGCTTACCCGGATCGGGACAGACGTCCGAAGGCCAGCATTTT. It codes for CASSLPGSGQTSEGQHF. The chain carries TRBV5-8 and TRBJ1-5; 7 nucleotides align to TRBD1. V lost 2 bases, J lost 12 bases, and 20 bases stayed unmatched. CDR1 SGHTS and CDR2 YDEGEE come from the germline V gene. The CDR3 is made up of 17 amino acids. Full variable domain (missing parts from reference TRBV5-8 and TRBJ1-5): EAGVTQSPTHLIKTRGQQATLRCSPISGHTSVYWYQQALGLGLQFLLWYDEGEERNRGNFPPRFSGRQFPNYSSELNVNALELEDSALYLCASSLPGSGQTSEGQHFGDGTRLSIL.

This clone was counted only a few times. The CDR3 region is CASSLVAENTGELFF. The CDR3 region has the DNA TGTGCCAGCAGCTTAGTGGCGGAGAACACCGGGGAGCTGTTTTTT. The rearrangement joins TRBV7-6 to TRBJ2-2; D uncertain. Trimming removed 1 base at V and 1 base at J, with 7 bases between. The germline gives CDR1 SGHVS, CDR2 FNYEAQ. The CDR3 is 15 amino acids.

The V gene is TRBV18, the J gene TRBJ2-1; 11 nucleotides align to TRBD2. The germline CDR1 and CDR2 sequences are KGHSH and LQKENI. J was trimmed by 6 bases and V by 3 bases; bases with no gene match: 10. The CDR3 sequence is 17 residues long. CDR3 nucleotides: TGTGCCAGCTCACCGCCAAAACTAGCGGGGGCCCTCAATGAGCAGTTCTTC. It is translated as CASSPPKLAGALNEQFF. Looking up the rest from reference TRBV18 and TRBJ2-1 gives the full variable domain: NAGVMQNPRHLVRRRGQEARLRCSPMKGHSHVYWYRQLPEEGLKFMVYLQKENIIDESGMPKERFSAEFPKEGPSILRIQQVVRGDSAAYFCASSPPKLAGALNEQFFGPGTRLTVL.